A selection of T cell receptor beta chains follows, all from one sample in a study of T cells after yellow fever vaccination. Each CDR3 protein gets one entry after TCRdb re-called the 5' RACE reads with MiXCR. The data hold about 260,000 distinct CDR3 sequences, with around 3.5% observed a single time. Source: PBMCs, taken 15 days after the yellow fever booster vaccination. The receptor set was obtained from a man aged 18 to 35 who received the YFV17D yellow fever vaccine. The CDR3 runs from the conserved cysteine through the conserved F or W. The order of the fields is CDR3 length, D gene, J gene, V gene, clone size, CDR3 DNA, CDR3 protein. A D gene is named only where the DNA matches it firmly. Clone sizes are given selectively: once, few, many, or a class where the clone is expanded.

>17|TRBD2|TRBJ2-3|TRBV28|many
TGTGCCAGCACCTCCCTGGGGGGGGGGGGATTCACAGATACGCAGTATTTT
CASTSLGGGGFTDTQYF
>17|TRBD2|TRBJ2-3|TRBV5-5|many
TGTGCCAGCAGCTCGGGACTAGCGGGGACCCGCACAGATACGCAGTATTTT
CASSSGLAGTRTDTQYF
>14|TRBD2|TRBJ2-1|TRBV30|NA
TGTGCCTGGATCCTTAGCGGGGCCTACAATGAGCAGTTCTTC
CAWILSGAYNEQFF
>15|TRBD1|TRBJ1-4|TRBV4-3|few
TGCGCCAGCAGCCAAGGGACAGGGGAGTACGAAAAACTGTTTTTT
CASSQGTGEYEKLFF
>17|NA|TRBJ1-3|TRBV18|NA
TGTGCCAGCTCACCAGGTGGGGCGGAGAGATTCGGAAACACCATATATTTT
CASSPGGAERFGNTIYF
>13|NA|TRBJ1-4|TRBV25-1|many
TGTGCCAGCAGTGGACAACTTTGGGAAAAACTGTTTTTT
CASSGQLWEKLFF
>12|NA|TRBJ2-1|TRBV12-3/TRBV12-4|many
TGTGCCAGCAGTTTTGAGGACAATGAGCAGTTCTTC
CASSFEDNEQFF
>19|TRBD2|TRBJ2-1|TRBV9|few
TGTGCCAGCAGCGTAGAGGGGGGCTGGACTAGCGGGCCCCCCAATGAGCAGTTCTTC
CASSVEGGWTSGPPNEQFF
>15|NA|TRBJ1-3|TRBV28|many
TGTGCCAGCAGTTTGTCCGGAGCCTCTGGAAACACCATATATTTT
CASSLSGASGNTIYF
>15|TRBD2|TRBJ2-3|TRBV7-3|many
TGTGCCAGCAGCCCAGGGCGGGGGGCGGCAGATACGCAGTATTTT
CASSPGRGAADTQYF
>22|TRBD2|TRBJ2-5|TRBV5-1|many
TGCGCCAGCAGCTTGGGCACATTGGGACTAGCGGGGGGACCGACCATGCAAGAGACCCAGTACTTC
CASSLGTLGLAGGPTMQETQYF
>13|NA|TRBJ2-5|TRBV7-3|many
TGTGCCAGCAGCCCCCGTGGGGCGAAGACCCAGTACTTC
CASSPRGAKTQYF
>14|NA|TRBJ1-1|TRBV7-6|many
TGTGCCAGCAGCTTTTCGGCCAACTCCCGTGAAGCTTTCTTT
CASSFSANSREAFF
>15|NA|TRBJ2-3|TRBV5-1|many
TGCGCCAGCAGCTTGGTGGGAATAGGTACAGATACGCAGTATTTT
CASSLVGIGTDTQYF
>15|TRBD1|TRBJ2-1|TRBV15|many
TGTGCCACCAGCAGCGGGACAGGGGCGTGGAATGAGCAGTTCTTC
CATSSGTGAWNEQFF
>15|NA|TRBJ2-3|TRBV5-1|many
TGCGCCAGCAGGTCCGGGGGTGGTTTGACAGATACGCAGTATTTT
CASRSGGGLTDTQYF
>18|TRBD2|TRBJ2-2|TRBV10-3|many
TGTGCCATCAGTGGCTTTACTAGCGGGGGGGCTGCCACCGGGGAGCTGTTTTTT
CAISGFTSGGAATGELFF
>15|NA|TRBJ1-4|TRBV12-3/TRBV12-4|many
TGTGCCAGCAGTTTATCTTTACAGGGAAATGAAAAACTGTTTTTT
CASSLSLQGNEKLFF
>16|NA|TRBJ2-3|TRBV2|many
TGTGCCAGCAGTTCCACGTTCGACAGGAACACAGATACGCAGTATTTT
CASSSTFDRNTDTQYF
>16|NA|TRBJ2-7|TRBV28|many
TGTGCCAGCAGTTTACCGGCAGGGTCGAGATTCTACGAGCAGTACTTC
CASSLPAGSRFYEQYF
>13|TRBD1|TRBJ2-1|TRBV5-1|many
TGCGCCAGCAGCGAGGGACAGCTTAATGAGCAGTTCTTC
CASSEGQLNEQFF
>16|TRBD2|TRBJ2-1|TRBV4-2|many
TGTGCCAGCAGCCAAGACCTAGCGGGGGGGTATAATGAGCAGTTCTTC
CASSQDLAGGYNEQFF
>17|TRBD1|TRBJ2-5|TRBV20-1|many
TGCAGTGCTAGAGATAATCGGATGACAGGGGGCGGGGAGACCCAGTACTTC
CSARDNRMTGGGETQYF
>13|NA|TRBJ2-5|TRBV7-3|many
TGTGCCAGCAGCTTAGACGAGTGGGAGACCCAGTACTTC
CASSLDEWETQYF
>16|NA|TRBJ2-5|TRBV5-1|few
TGCGCCAGCAGCCTGTCACTAGCCCGAGTCCAAGAGACCCAGTACTTC
CASSLSLARVQETQYF
>14|NA|TRBJ1-4|TRBV15|few
TGTGCCACCAGCAGAGACCCGTCAAGGGAAAAACTGTTTTTT
CATSRDPSREKLFF
>15|NA|TRBJ2-3|TRBV6-2/TRBV6-3|many
TGTGCCAGCAGCCTAGACACCCGAGGCTTAGATACGCAGTATTTT
CASSLDTRGLDTQYF
>15|NA|TRBJ1-5|TRBV6-5|many
TGTGCCAGCAGTTACAACCTCGGGGGCGGACAGCCCCAGCATTTT
CASSYNLGGGQPQHF
>13|NA|TRBJ2-1|TRBV5-1|many
TGCGCCAGCAGGGAGACAGAATACAATGAGCAGTTCTTC
CASRETEYNEQFF
>17|NA|TRBJ2-6|TRBV4-3|many
TGCGCCAGCAGCCAAGATCTCGCGGGGTCTGGGGCCAACGTCCTGACTTTC
CASSQDLAGSGANVLTF
>14|TRBD2|TRBJ2-1|TRBV2|many
TGTGCCAGCAGCCTAGCGGGGGGGCCCGATGAGCAGTTCTTC
CASSLAGGPDEQFF
>16|NA|TRBJ2-3|TRBV4-1|many
TGCGCCAGCAGCCAAGATCGGACCGGCAGACGAGATACGCAGTATTTT
CASSQDRTGRRDTQYF
>18|TRBD1|TRBJ2-3|TRBV7-2|many
TGTGCCAGCAGCTCAGACCCGACCGGGACAGTGAGCACAGATACGCAGTATTTT
CASSSDPTGTVSTDTQYF
>20|NA|TRBJ1-6|TRBV15|NA
TGTGCCACCAGCAGAGATCTTCTGAGGGCCGCAAGCTCCTATAATTCACCCCTCCACTTT
CATSRDLLRAASSYNSPLHF
>13|NA|TRBJ2-3|TRBV5-1|many
TGCGCCAGCAGCCCTCGAGCCGAGGGGACGCAGTATTTT
CASSPRAEGTQYF
>16|TRBD1|TRBJ1-4|TRBV4-1|many
TGCGCCAGCAGCCACCCGGGACAGACAACTAATGAAAAACTGTTTTTT
CASSHPGQTTNEKLFF
>16|NA|TRBJ1-6|TRBV12-3/TRBV12-4|many
TGTGCCAGCAGCTTCTCCTCGTCAGGGGATCGTTCACCCCTCCACTTT
CASSFSSSGDRSPLHF
>10|NA|TRBJ1-1|TRBV12-3/TRBV12-4|many
TGTGCCCAGGACAGTCTTGAAGCTTTCTTT
CAQDSLEAFF
>14|TRBD2|TRBJ2-1|TRBV2|many
TGTGCCAGCAGTGGTGGGAGGGTCCGGGATGAGCAGTTCTTC
CASSGGRVRDEQFF
>13|TRBD2|TRBJ2-2|TRBV7-9|many
TGTGCCACCCTCGGGGGGAGCACCGGGGAGCTGTTTTTT
CATLGGSTGELFF
>14|NA|TRBJ2-1|TRBV10-3|NA
TGTGCCATCAAGCGGGACAGAAACTACAATGAGCAGTTCTTC
CAIKRDRNYNEQFF
>12|NA|TRBJ2-1|TRBV5-8|few
TGTGCCAGCAGCCCTGGGCTAAATGAGCAGTTCTTC
CASSPGLNEQFF
>13|NA|TRBJ1-4|TRBV5-5|many
TGTGCCAGCAGCTATAGGGGGAATGAAAAACTGTTTTTT
CASSYRGNEKLFF
>15|NA|TRBJ2-3|TRBV23-1|many
TGCGCCAGCAGTCAAGTCTTTTTCCGGCAGGGTACGCAGTATTTT
CASSQVFFRQGTQYF
>13|TRBD1|TRBJ1-1|TRBV20-1|many
TGCAGTGCTGGGGACAGGCTAAACACTGAAGCTTTCTTT
CSAGDRLNTEAFF
>15|TRBD2|TRBJ2-5|TRBV5-1|many
TGCGCCAGCAGCCCGGGACTAGCGGTACAAGAGACCCAGTACTTC
CASSPGLAVQETQYF
>13|NA|TRBJ2-3|TRBV6-4|many
TGTGCCAGCACCCCCGAGCCCGGAGATACGCAGTATTTT
CASTPEPGDTQYF
>16|TRBD1|TRBJ1-4|TRBV5-1|many
TGCGCCAGCAGCCCGGTTGGACAGGGGTCGGGTGAAAAACTGTTTTTT
CASSPVGQGSGEKLFF
>12|NA|TRBJ2-5|TRBV10-3|many
TGTGCCATCAGGGGGAGAGGGGAGACCCAGTACTTC
CAIRGRGETQYF
>15|TRBD1|TRBJ2-2|TRBV12-3/TRBV12-4|many
TGTGCCAGCAGTACGGGACAGGGCCCAACCGGGGAGCTGTTTTTT
CASSTGQGPTGELFF
>14|NA|TRBJ2-7|TRBV20-1|many
TGCAGTGCTAGAGATCGTATCGACTCCTACGAGCAGTACTTC
CSARDRIDSYEQYF
>15|NA|TRBJ2-7|TRBV4-1|many
TGCGCCAGCAGCCAGGTACCAGGGGGGTCCTACGAGCAGTACTTC
CASSQVPGGSYEQYF
>15|NA|TRBJ1-1|TRBV6-6|many
TGTGCCAGCAGTTACAGGGACGGAATGAACACTGAAGCTTTCTTT
CASSYRDGMNTEAFF
>16|TRBD1|TRBJ2-3|TRBV5-1|many
TGCGCCAGCAGCTTGAAAGGGACAGGGATCACAGATACGCAGTATTTT
CASSLKGTGITDTQYF